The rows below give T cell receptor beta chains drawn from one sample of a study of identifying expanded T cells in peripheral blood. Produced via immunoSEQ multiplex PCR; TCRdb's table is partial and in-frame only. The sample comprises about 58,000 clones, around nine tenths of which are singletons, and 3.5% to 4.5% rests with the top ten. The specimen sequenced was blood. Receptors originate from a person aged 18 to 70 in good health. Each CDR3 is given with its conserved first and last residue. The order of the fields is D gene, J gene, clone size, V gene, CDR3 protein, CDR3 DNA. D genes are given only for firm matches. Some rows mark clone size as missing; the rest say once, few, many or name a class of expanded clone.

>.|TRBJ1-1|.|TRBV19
CASSIGGAQGTEAFF
TGTGCCAGTAGTATAGGTGGGGCCCAGGGCACTGAAGCTTTCTTT
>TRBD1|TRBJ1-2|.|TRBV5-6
CASSQGQAVSGGGYTF
TGTGCCAGCAGCCAGGGACAGGCGGTTTCGGGCGGTGGCTACACCTTC
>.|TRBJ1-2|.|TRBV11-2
CASSLGARVSNGYTF
TGTGCCAGCAGCTTAGGGGCCAGGGTGTCTAATGGCTACACCTTC
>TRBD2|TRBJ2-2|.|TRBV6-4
CASSDSVLAGPKSSGELFF
TGTGCCAGCAGTGACTCTGTACTAGCGGGCCCTAAATCGTCCGGGGAGCTGTTTTTT
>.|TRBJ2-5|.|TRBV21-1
CASSKEGTSGRETQYF
TGTGCCAGCAGCAAAGAGGGTACTAGCGGGAGGGAGACCCAGTACTTC
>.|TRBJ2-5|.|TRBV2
CASSPLGLNGETQYF
TGTGCCAGCAGTCCCCTGGGTTTAAACGGGGAGACCCAGTACTTC
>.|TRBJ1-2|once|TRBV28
CASSLSHRLYGYTF
TGTGCCAGCAGTTTATCGCACAGGCTCTATGGCTACACCTTC
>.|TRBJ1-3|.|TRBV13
CASSTRQWPYSGNTIYF
TGTGCCAGCAGCACCCGACAGTGGCCCTACTCTGGAAACACCATATATTTT
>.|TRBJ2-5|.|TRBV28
CATKNQGQETQYF
TGTGCCACCAAAAACCAGGGTCAAGAGACCCAGTACTTC
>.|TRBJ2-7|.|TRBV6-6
CASSYGPDNTYEQYF
TGTGCCAGCAGTTACGGGCCTGACAACACCTACGAGCAGTACTTC
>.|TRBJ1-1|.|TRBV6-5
CASSNPGPTEAFF
TGTGCCAGCAGTAATCCGGGACCCACTGAAGCTTTCTTT
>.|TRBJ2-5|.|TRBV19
CASSITRGQPNPETQYF
TGTGCCAGTAGTATCACCAGGGGCCAGCCCAACCCAGAGACCCAGTACTTC
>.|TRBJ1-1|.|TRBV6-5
CASSYSTGNTEAFF
TGTGCCAGCAGTTACTCGACCGGGAACACTGAAGCTTTCTTT
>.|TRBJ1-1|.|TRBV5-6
CASSLADEAFF
TGTGCCAGCAGCTTGGCAGACGAAGCTTTCTTT
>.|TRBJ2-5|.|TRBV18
CASSPALQETQYF
TGTGCCAGCTCACCGGCGCTTCAAGAGACCCAGTACTTC
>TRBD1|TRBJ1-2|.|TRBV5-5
CASSSKQSSGQVIYRFGYTF
TGTGCCAGCAGCTCGAAACAAAGCTCGGGACAGGTAATATATCGCTTTGGCTACACCTTC
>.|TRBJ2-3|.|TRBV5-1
CASSLDPRGRDTQYF
TGCGCCAGCAGCTTGGATCCCCGGGGGAGGGATACGCAGTATTTT
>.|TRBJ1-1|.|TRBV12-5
CASGSRGGPNTEAFF
TGTGCTAGTGGTTCCCGAGGGGGGCCGAACACTGAAGCTTTCTTT
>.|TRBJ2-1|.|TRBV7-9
CASSLVVRYVPNEQFF
TGTGCCAGCAGCTTAGTTGTTCGGTACGTCCCCAATGAGCAGTTCTTC
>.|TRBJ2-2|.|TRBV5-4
CASSLGRALIGELFF
TGTGCCAGCAGCTTGGGCAGGGCGTTGATCGGGGAGCTGTTTTTT
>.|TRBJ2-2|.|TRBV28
CASSQLTKAGELFF
TGTGCCAGCAGTCAACTCACAAAGGCCGGGGAGCTGTTTTTT
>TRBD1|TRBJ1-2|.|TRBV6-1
CASSEGTGLNYGYTF
TGTGCCAGCAGTGAGGGGACAGGGCTTAACTATGGCTACACCTTC
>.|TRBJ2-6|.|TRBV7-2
CASSPGTVYSGANVLTF
TGTGCCAGCAGCCCGGGGACGGTCTACTCTGGGGCCAACGTCCTGACTTTC
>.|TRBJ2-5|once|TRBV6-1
CASSEQRETQYF
TGTGCCAGCAGTGAACAGCGGGAGACCCAGTACTTC
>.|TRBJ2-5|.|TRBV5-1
CASSSAQGGETQYF
TGCGCCAGCAGCTCCGCACAGGGAGGGGAGACCCAGTACTTC
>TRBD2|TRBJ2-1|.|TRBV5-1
CASSPGASGGREQFF
TGCGCCAGCAGCCCAGGGGCTAGCGGGGGGCGTGAGCAGTTCTTC
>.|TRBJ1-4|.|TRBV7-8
CASSSRGLNEKLFF
TGTGCCAGCAGCTCCCGGGGGCTTAATGAAAAACTGTTTTTT
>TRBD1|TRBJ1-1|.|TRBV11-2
CASRGQGASGTEAFF
TGTGCCAGCAGGGGTCAGGGGGCGAGTGGGACTGAAGCTTTCTTT
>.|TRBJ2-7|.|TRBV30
CAWLSWEGTEAYEQYF
TGTGCCTGGCTTTCTTGGGAGGGGACAGAGGCCTACGAGCAGTACTTC
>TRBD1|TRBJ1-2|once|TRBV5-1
CASSLAGRGLYGYTF
TGCGCCAGCAGCTTGGCCGGGAGGGGGCTCTATGGCTACACCTTC
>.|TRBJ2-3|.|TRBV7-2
CASSPRGPDTQYF
TGTGCCAGCAGCCCACGGGGTCCAGATACGCAGTATTTT
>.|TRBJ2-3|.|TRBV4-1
CASSQGGGRTTTDTQYF
TGCGCCAGCAGCCAGGGAGGGGGAAGAACAACTACAGATACGCAGTATTTT
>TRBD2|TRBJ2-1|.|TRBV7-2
CASSFGTSAYNEQFF
TGTGCCAGCAGCTTTGGGACTAGCGCGTACAATGAGCAGTTCTTC
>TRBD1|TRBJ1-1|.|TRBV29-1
CSVEGRDRVNTEAFF
TGCAGCGTTGAAGGTCGCGACAGGGTTAATACTGAAGCTTTCTTT
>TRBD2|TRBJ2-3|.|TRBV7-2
CASSFLAGGRADTQYF
TGTGCCAGCAGCTTCCTAGCGGGGGGCCGAGCAGATACGCAGTATTTT
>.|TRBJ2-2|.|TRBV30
CAWSVPGSTGELFF
TGTGCCTGGAGTGTACCGGGGTCCACCGGGGAGCTGTTTTTT
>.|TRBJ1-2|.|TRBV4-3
CASSQDRGVWGYTF
TGCGCCAGCAGCCAAGATCGGGGTGTTTGGGGCTACACCTTC
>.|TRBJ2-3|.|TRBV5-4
CASSPASTSTDTQYF
TGTGCCAGCAGCCCGGCTTCAACTAGCACAGATACGCAGTATTTT
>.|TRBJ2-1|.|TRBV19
CASSIDPSLEQFF
TGTGCCAGTAGTATAGATCCCAGCCTTGAGCAGTTCTTC
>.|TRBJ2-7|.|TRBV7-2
CASSSLTSRGYEQYF
TGTGCCAGCAGCTCATTGACTAGTAGAGGCTACGAGCAGTACTTC
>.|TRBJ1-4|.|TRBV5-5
CASSPAGLGGDEKLFF
TGTGCCAGCAGCCCGGCCGGATTGGGGGGAGATGAAAAACTGTTTTTT
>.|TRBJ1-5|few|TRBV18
CASSPDSNQPQHF
TGTGCCAGCTCACCAGACAGCAATCAGCCCCAGCATTTT
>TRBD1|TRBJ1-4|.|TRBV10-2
CASRQGATNEKLFF
TGCGCCAGTCGACAGGGCGCAACTAATGAAAAACTGTTTTTT
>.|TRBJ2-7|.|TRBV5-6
CASSLLREEQYF
TGTGCCAGCAGCTTGCTGCGGGAAGAGCAGTACTTC
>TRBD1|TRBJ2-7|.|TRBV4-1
CASSQERTGNPYEQYF
TGCGCCAGCAGCCAAGAACGGACAGGGAATCCCTACGAGCAGTACTTC
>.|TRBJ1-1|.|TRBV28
CASRRQGWRMNTEAFF
TGTGCCAGCAGACGCCAGGGGTGGAGAATGAACACTGAAGCTTTCTTT
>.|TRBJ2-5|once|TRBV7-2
CASSLVGRGGTQYF
TGTGCCAGCAGCTTAGTAGGCAGGGGCGGGACCCAGTACTTC
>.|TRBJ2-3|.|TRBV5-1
CASSLEVATDTQYF
TGCGCCAGCAGCTTGGAAGTAGCGACAGATACGCAGTATTTT
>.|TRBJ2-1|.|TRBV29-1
CSVGGLYNEQFF
TGCAGCGTTGGAGGACTATACAATGAGCAGTTCTTC
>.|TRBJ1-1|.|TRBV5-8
CASTVTHRTEAFF
TGTGCCAGCACCGTTACTCATCGTACTGAAGCTTTCTTT
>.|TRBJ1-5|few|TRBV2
CASRSGSDQPQHF
TGTGCCAGCAGGTCCGGGTCCGATCAGCCCCAGCATTTT
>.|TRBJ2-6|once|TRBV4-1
CASSQDRGLLSGANVLTF
TGCGCCAGCAGCCAAGATCGGGGTCTCCTCTCTGGGGCCAACGTCCTGACTTTC
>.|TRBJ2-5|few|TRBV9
CASSVRSQETQYF
TGTGCCAGCAGCGTTAGGAGCCAAGAGACCCAGTACTTC
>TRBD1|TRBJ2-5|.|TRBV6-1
CASSVAPGGGTWETQYF
TGTGCCAGCAGTGTTGCTCCAGGGGGCGGAACGTGGGAGACCCAGTACTTC
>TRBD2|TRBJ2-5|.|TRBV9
CASSASGGAWETQYF
TGTGCCAGCAGCGCAAGCGGGGGGGCCTGGGAGACCCAGTACTTC
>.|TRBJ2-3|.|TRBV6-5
CASSYFGSTDTQYF
TGTGCCAGCAGTTACTTCGGATCCACAGATACGCAGTATTTT
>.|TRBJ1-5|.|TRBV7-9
CASSLGLEPQHF
TGTGCCAGCAGCTTAGGTTTGGAGCCCCAGCATTTT
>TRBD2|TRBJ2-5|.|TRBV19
CASSPRGAGGSQVTQYF
TGTGCCAGTAGTCCCCGAGGGGCGGGAGGGTCCCAGGTGACCCAGTACTTC
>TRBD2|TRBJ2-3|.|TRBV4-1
CASSQDLIAGGPDTQYF
TGCGCCAGCAGCCAAGATCTCATAGCGGGAGGCCCAGATACGCAGTATTTT